This is a list of T cell receptor beta chains from one sample in a study of cytomegalovirus exposure and HLA in healthy donors. Profiling relied on immunoSEQ multiplex PCR, and the TCRdb table lists in-frame clones only, not all of them. The table includes approximately 90,000 clones, 70% detected once. The sample comprised PBMCs. The source of these receptors is a woman in her forties or fifties in good health and CMV-seropositive. CDR3s include the opening cysteine and the closing phenylalanine or tryptophan. Each record gives: J gene, clone size, D gene, V gene, CDR3 protein, CDR3 DNA. The D gene is left open where the match is weak. Size is omitted from some rows. Given values are once, few, many or a class for expanded clones.

J gene: TRBJ2-1
clone size: few
D gene: .
V gene: TRBV29-1
CDR3 protein: CSVSSGTWGLGEQFF
CDR3 DNA: TGCAGCGTCTCCTCCGGGACTTGGGGTTTGGGGGAGCAGTTCTTC

J gene: TRBJ2-7
clone size: few
D gene: TRBD1
V gene: TRBV7-6
CDR3 protein: CASSLGGQRSYEQYF
CDR3 DNA: TGTGCCAGCAGCTTAGGGGGACAGAGGTCCTACGAGCAGTACTTC

J gene: TRBJ2-7
clone size: .
D gene: TRBD1
V gene: TRBV6-1
CDR3 protein: CASSGGTGGAYEQYF
CDR3 DNA: TGTGCCAGCAGTGGTGGGACAGGAGGGGCCTACGAGCAGTACTTC

J gene: TRBJ1-5
clone size: .
D gene: .
V gene: TRBV28
CDR3 protein: CASTRQALERGPQHF
CDR3 DNA: TGTGCCAGCACCCGACAGGCGCTAGAAAGGGGGCCCCAGCATTTT

J gene: TRBJ1-5
clone size: .
D gene: TRBD1
V gene: TRBV18
CDR3 protein: CASSMRQGDQLQHF
CDR3 DNA: TGTGCCAGCTCAATGAGACAGGGAGATCAGCTCCAGCATTTT

J gene: TRBJ1-5
clone size: .
D gene: .
V gene: TRBV9
CDR3 protein: CASSRGNSNQPQHF
CDR3 DNA: TGTGCCAGCAGCCGGGGGAATAGCAATCAGCCCCAGCATTTT

J gene: TRBJ2-1
clone size: .
D gene: TRBD1
V gene: TRBV2
CDR3 protein: CASRRDSAYNEQFF
CDR3 DNA: TGTGCCAGCAGACGGGACAGCGCCTACAATGAGCAGTTCTTC

J gene: TRBJ1-3
clone size: .
D gene: .
V gene: TRBV18
CDR3 protein: CASSTEGEGNTIYF
CDR3 DNA: TGTGCCAGCTCAACAGAGGGGGAAGGAAACACCATATATTTT

J gene: TRBJ1-1
clone size: .
D gene: .
V gene: TRBV29-1
CDR3 protein: CSVNDGGAPNTEAFF
CDR3 DNA: TGCAGCGTTAACGATGGAGGAGCACCGAACACTGAAGCTTTCTTT

J gene: TRBJ2-1
clone size: .
D gene: TRBD2
V gene: TRBV7-3
CDR3 protein: CASSWVSGDEQFF
CDR3 DNA: TGTGCCAGCAGCTGGGTTAGCGGGGATGAGCAGTTCTTC

J gene: TRBJ2-3
clone size: .
D gene: .
V gene: TRBV19
CDR3 protein: CASTLRGQRKDTQYF
CDR3 DNA: TGTGCCAGTACGTTAAGGGGCCAGAGGAAAGATACGCAGTATTTT

J gene: TRBJ1-2
clone size: .
D gene: TRBD1
V gene: TRBV4-1
CDR3 protein: CASSQERIGQVLPINYGYTF
CDR3 DNA: TGCGCCAGCAGCCAAGAGCGAATCGGACAGGTCCTTCCCATTAACTATGGCTACACCTTC

J gene: TRBJ2-7
clone size: .
D gene: .
V gene: TRBV4-1
CDR3 protein: CASSQLVSSVPYEQYF
CDR3 DNA: TGCGCCAGCAGCCAATTGGTCTCGAGCGTCCCCTACGAGCAGTACTTC

J gene: TRBJ1-1
clone size: few
D gene: .
V gene: TRBV29-1
CDR3 protein: CSVRLARGTEAFF
CDR3 DNA: TGCAGCGTTCGGTTGGCTAGGGGCACTGAAGCTTTCTTT

J gene: TRBJ2-5
clone size: .
D gene: .
V gene: TRBV14
CDR3 protein: CASSAQTGRQETQYF
CDR3 DNA: TGTGCCAGCAGCGCCCAGACAGGAAGGCAGGAGACCCAGTACTTC

J gene: TRBJ2-3
clone size: few
D gene: TRBD2
V gene: TRBV11-3
CDR3 protein: CASSSIREWREKTPDTQYF
CDR3 DNA: TGTGCCAGCAGCTCCATCCGGGAATGGCGGGAGAAGACCCCAGATACGCAGTATTTT

J gene: TRBJ2-1
clone size: .
D gene: TRBD1
V gene: TRBV4-1
CDR3 protein: CASRGQGGRNEQFF
CDR3 DNA: TGCGCCAGCAGAGGACAGGGGGGTCGGAATGAGCAGTTCTTC

J gene: TRBJ2-3
clone size: .
D gene: .
V gene: TRBV25-1
CDR3 protein: CASRRESDTQYF
CDR3 DNA: TGTGCCAGCAGAAGGGAGTCCGATACGCAGTATTTT

J gene: TRBJ2-2
clone size: .
D gene: .
V gene: TRBV11-3
CDR3 protein: CASSRLVSGELFF
CDR3 DNA: TGTGCCAGCAGCCGACTAGTTTCCGGGGAGCTGTTTTTT

J gene: TRBJ2-7
clone size: .
D gene: TRBD1
V gene: TRBV7-9
CDR3 protein: CASSLRDRDEQYF
CDR3 DNA: TGTGCCAGCAGCTTAAGGGACAGGGACGAGCAGTACTTC

J gene: TRBJ1-3
clone size: .
D gene: .
V gene: TRBV19
CDR3 protein: CASQTVGNTIYF
CDR3 DNA: TGTGCCAGCCAGACAGTAGGAAACACCATATATTTT

J gene: TRBJ2-7
clone size: .
D gene: .
V gene: TRBV6-6
CDR3 protein: CASSLNPYYEQYF
CDR3 DNA: TGTGCCAGCAGCCTAAACCCTTACTACGAGCAGTACTTC

J gene: TRBJ1-2
clone size: .
D gene: .
V gene: TRBV4-2
CDR3 protein: CASSLRPGGLNYGYTF
CDR3 DNA: TGTGCCAGCAGCCTTCGCCCGGGGGGACTAAACTATGGCTACACCTTC

J gene: TRBJ2-7
clone size: .
D gene: TRBD1
V gene: TRBV5-4
CDR3 protein: CASSLAGTGVEQYF
CDR3 DNA: TGTGCCAGCAGCTTGGCCGGGACAGGGGTTGAGCAGTACTTC

J gene: TRBJ1-2
clone size: once
D gene: TRBD1
V gene: TRBV19
CDR3 protein: CASNPGTGLGYTF
CDR3 DNA: TGTGCCAGTAACCCCGGGACAGGGCTAGGCTACACCTTC

J gene: TRBJ1-5
clone size: .
D gene: .
V gene: TRBV19
CDR3 protein: CASSIASGGNQPQHF
CDR3 DNA: TGTGCCAGTAGTATCGCCAGTGGTGGCAATCAGCCCCAGCATTTT

J gene: TRBJ2-1
clone size: once
D gene: .
V gene: TRBV2
CDR3 protein: CASSEASGAYNEQFF
CDR3 DNA: TGTGCCAGCAGTGAAGCTAGCGGAGCCTACAATGAGCAGTTCTTC

J gene: TRBJ1-4
clone size: .
D gene: .
V gene: TRBV28
CDR3 protein: CASSRDTRWNEKLFF
CDR3 DNA: TGTGCCAGCTCCCGAGACACGAGATGGAATGAAAAACTGTTTTTT

J gene: TRBJ2-1
clone size: .
D gene: TRBD2
V gene: TRBV11-2
CDR3 protein: CASSLRSSGSSYNEQFF
CDR3 DNA: TGTGCCAGCAGCTTAAGGTCGAGCGGGAGCTCCTACAATGAGCAGTTCTTC

J gene: TRBJ2-3
clone size: .
D gene: .
V gene: TRBV5-1
CDR3 protein: CASTTIGDTQYF
CDR3 DNA: TGCGCCAGCACTACGATCGGGGATACGCAGTATTTT

J gene: TRBJ2-1
clone size: few
D gene: .
V gene: TRBV5-1
CDR3 protein: CASSLGARGINEQFF
CDR3 DNA: TGCGCCAGCAGCTTGGGGGCCCGGGGTATCAATGAGCAGTTCTTC

J gene: TRBJ1-5
clone size: .
D gene: .
V gene: TRBV6-5
CDR3 protein: CASSNLQGYSNQPQHF
CDR3 DNA: TGTGCCAGCAGTAACTTACAGGGCTATAGCAATCAGCCCCAGCATTTT

J gene: TRBJ2-7
clone size: .
D gene: .
V gene: TRBV4-2
CDR3 protein: CASSQGRTGPSYEQYF
CDR3 DNA: TGTGCCAGCAGCCAAGGGCGCACAGGGCCCTCCTACGAGCAGTACTTC

J gene: TRBJ1-2
clone size: .
D gene: .
V gene: TRBV29-1
CDR3 protein: CSVERGGGYTF
CDR3 DNA: TGCAGCGTTGAGCGGGGAGGGGGCTACACCTTC

J gene: TRBJ1-2
clone size: .
D gene: .
V gene: TRBV4-3
CDR3 protein: CASSQDLGPGEGYTF
CDR3 DNA: TGCGCCAGCAGCCAAGATCTTGGGCCAGGGGAAGGCTACACCTTC

J gene: TRBJ1-3
clone size: .
D gene: .
V gene: TRBV28
CDR3 protein: CASTLGGARGGSTIYF
CDR3 DNA: TGTGCCAGCACCCTCGGGGGGGCAAGGGGAGGAAGCACCATATATTTT

J gene: TRBJ2-1
clone size: .
D gene: TRBD1
V gene: TRBV18
CDR3 protein: CASSKTGGAGHNEQFF
CDR3 DNA: TGTGCCAGCTCAAAGACAGGGGGCGCGGGGCACAATGAGCAGTTCTTC

J gene: TRBJ2-7
clone size: .
D gene: TRBD1
V gene: TRBV28
CDR3 protein: CASITISMDRSYYEQYF
CDR3 DNA: TGTGCCAGCATTACAATCTCTATGGACAGGAGTTACTACGAGCAGTACTTC

J gene: TRBJ2-3
clone size: few
D gene: .
V gene: TRBV4-1
CDR3 protein: CASSQVLGVDTQYF
CDR3 DNA: TGCGCCAGCAGCCAAGTTTTAGGGGTGGATACGCAGTATTTT

J gene: TRBJ2-4
clone size: .
D gene: TRBD1
V gene: TRBV6-6
CDR3 protein: CASSTTGAEAKNIQYF
CDR3 DNA: TGTGCCAGCAGTACGACAGGGGCGGAGGCCAAAAACATTCAGTACTTC

J gene: TRBJ1-2
clone size: .
D gene: TRBD1
V gene: TRBV28
CDR3 protein: CASRPRGQGMIGDGYTF
CDR3 DNA: TGTGCCAGCAGACCCCGCGGACAGGGGATGATCGGGGATGGCTACACCTTC

J gene: TRBJ2-7
clone size: .
D gene: .
V gene: TRBV18
CDR3 protein: CASSPGQTWYHEQYF
CDR3 DNA: TGTGCCAGCTCTCCTGGACAGACATGGTACCACGAGCAGTACTTC

J gene: TRBJ2-1
clone size: .
D gene: TRBD1
V gene: TRBV4-3
CDR3 protein: CASSQEGQGLYNEQFF
CDR3 DNA: TGCGCCAGCAGCCAAGAGGGACAGGGGCTTTACAATGAGCAGTTCTTC

J gene: TRBJ2-1
clone size: .
D gene: .
V gene: TRBV7-3
CDR3 protein: CASSLTADRQFF
CDR3 DNA: TGTGCCAGCAGTTTGACTGCGGATCGGCAGTTCTTC

J gene: TRBJ2-5
clone size: .
D gene: TRBD1
V gene: TRBV28
CDR3 protein: CASSFSHIRQGLRETQYF
CDR3 DNA: TGTGCCAGCAGTTTTTCTCACATTAGACAGGGTTTGAGAGAGACCCAGTACTTC

J gene: TRBJ1-4
clone size: few
D gene: .
V gene: TRBV29-1
CDR3 protein: CSVERPGEKLFF
CDR3 DNA: TGCAGCGTTGAAAGGCCAGGGGAAAAACTGTTTTTT

J gene: TRBJ2-2
clone size: .
D gene: .
V gene: TRBV19
CDR3 protein: CASSINRVGTGELFF
CDR3 DNA: TGTGCCAGTAGTATAAACAGGGTAGGCACCGGGGAGCTGTTTTTT

J gene: TRBJ2-1
clone size: .
D gene: .
V gene: TRBV4-3
CDR3 protein: CASSQIQRAAYNEQFF
CDR3 DNA: TGCGCCAGCAGCCAGATACAGCGGGCCGCCTACAATGAGCAGTTCTTC

J gene: TRBJ2-1
clone size: .
D gene: .
V gene: TRBV27
CDR3 protein: CASNGYGLGEQFF
CDR3 DNA: TGTGCCAGCAACGGGTACGGGTTGGGTGAGCAGTTCTTC

J gene: TRBJ2-7
clone size: .
D gene: TRBD2
V gene: TRBV7-9
CDR3 protein: CASNRGDSYEQYF
CDR3 DNA: TGTGCCAGCAATCGGGGGGACTCCTACGAGCAGTACTTC

J gene: TRBJ2-2
clone size: .
D gene: TRBD2
V gene: TRBV27
CDR3 protein: CASSFSGMVGELFF
CDR3 DNA: TGTGCCAGCAGTTTTAGCGGGATGGTCGGGGAGCTGTTTTTT

J gene: TRBJ1-5
clone size: few
D gene: .
V gene: TRBV19
CDR3 protein: CASRAGSRNQPQHF
CDR3 DNA: TGTGCCAGTAGGGCCGGGAGTAGGAATCAGCCCCAGCATTTT

J gene: TRBJ2-5
clone size: .
D gene: .
V gene: TRBV5-1
CDR3 protein: CASSLTTETQYF
CDR3 DNA: TGCGCCAGCAGCTTGACAACGGAGACCCAGTACTTC

J gene: TRBJ2-7
clone size: .
D gene: .
V gene: TRBV29-1
CDR3 protein: CSLVGAARYEQYF
CDR3 DNA: TGCAGCCTTGTGGGGGCAGCTCGATACGAGCAGTACTTC